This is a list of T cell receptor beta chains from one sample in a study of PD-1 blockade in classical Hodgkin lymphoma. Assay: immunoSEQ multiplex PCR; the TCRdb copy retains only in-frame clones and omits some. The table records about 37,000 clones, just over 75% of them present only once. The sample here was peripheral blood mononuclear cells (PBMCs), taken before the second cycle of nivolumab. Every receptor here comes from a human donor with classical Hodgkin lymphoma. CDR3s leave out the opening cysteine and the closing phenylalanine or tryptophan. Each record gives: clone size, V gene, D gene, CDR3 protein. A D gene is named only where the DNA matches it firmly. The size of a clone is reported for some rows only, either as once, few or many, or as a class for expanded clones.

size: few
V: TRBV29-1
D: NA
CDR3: SVEGVGKPYGYT

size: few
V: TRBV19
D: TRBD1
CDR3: ASSADRDPGNQPQH

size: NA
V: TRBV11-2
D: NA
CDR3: ASSLNSRNTDTQY

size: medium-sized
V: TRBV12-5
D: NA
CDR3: ASGRPGHQPQH

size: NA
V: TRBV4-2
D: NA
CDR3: ASSQPRGPPFPEQY

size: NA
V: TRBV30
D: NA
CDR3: AWSRTARNQPQH

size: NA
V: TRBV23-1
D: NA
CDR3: ASSHFLQGRNEQY

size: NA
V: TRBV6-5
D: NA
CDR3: ASSYKRDGYT

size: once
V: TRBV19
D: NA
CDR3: ASSSPIFTVAHQPQH

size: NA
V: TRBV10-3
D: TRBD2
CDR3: ATIGLAGMTGELF

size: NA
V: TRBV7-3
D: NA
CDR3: ASSSAGRPDNEQF

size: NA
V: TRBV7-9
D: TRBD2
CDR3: ASSTPSGGPSGEQY

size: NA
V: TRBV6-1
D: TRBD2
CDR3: ASSAAGVETQY

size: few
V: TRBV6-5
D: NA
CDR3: ASSPSPGTPDTQY

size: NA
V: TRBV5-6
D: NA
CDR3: ASTSGSGSNLYEQY

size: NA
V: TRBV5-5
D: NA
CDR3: ASSLEPRGLSSPLH

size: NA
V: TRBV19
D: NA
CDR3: ASSRSGFQSDTQY

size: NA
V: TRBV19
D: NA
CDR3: ASNQNRQSPEAF

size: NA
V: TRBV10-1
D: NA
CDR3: ASSRETGSDTQY

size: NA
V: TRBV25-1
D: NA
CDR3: ASSDPGGVGAF

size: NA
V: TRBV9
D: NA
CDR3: ASSPSDFSYEQY

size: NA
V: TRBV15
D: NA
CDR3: ATSRGSGRGPRGSYEQY